These 24 T cell receptor beta chains came from one sample sequenced in a study of cytomegalovirus exposure and HLA in healthy donors. This table comes from immunoSEQ multiplex PCR, and its TCRdb copy is limited to in-frame clones, with some not included. The top ten clones hold about 1.2% of a sample with around 140,000 clones, 80% to 90% of them seen once. Sequenced material: PBMCs. The receptors derive from a woman between 18 and 29 years old in good health and CMV-seronegative.

The V call is TRBV7-3, the J call TRBJ1-4; tentative D call: TRBD1 (6 bases). Trimming shortened V by 0 bases and J by 5 bases, and 19 bases separated the two germline ends. The CDR3 is made up of 18 amino acids. CDR1 is SGHTA, CDR2 FQGTGA, per germline. CDR3 region: CASSLTGLGAAENEKLFF. The CDR3 bases are TGTGCCAGCAGCTTAACCGGCTTGGGGGCGGCTGAGAATGAAAAACTGTTTTTT.

The V call is TRBV27, the J call TRBJ1-3, with D unresolved. The germline V gene encodes CDR1 MNHEY and CDR2 SMNVEV (reference sequence). Deletions cut 3 bases from V and 2 bases from J, with 8 bases between. The CDR3 runs 14 residues. The CDR3 DNA reads as TGTGCCAGCAGTTTCTCGGGGACTGGAAACACCATATATTTT. Translated, it gives CASSFSGTGNTIYF.

V is TRBV2 and J is TRBJ1-1, with D possibly matching TRBD1 (5 bases). The CDR3 is 15 residues long. Germline V gene data show CDR1 as SNHLY and CDR2 as FYNNEI. Trimming took off 6 bases at V and 10 bases at J, with 24 bases between the two ends. The CDR3 nucleotides read TGTGCCAGCAGCGCTAACTTCGGGACTTTGAGTGGAGCTTTCTTT. Its translation: CASSANFGTLSGAFF.

This clone was detected only a few times. CDR3 DNA: TGTGCCAGCAGAGGACAGGCTAACTATGGCTACACCTTC. Amino acids: CASRGQANYGYTF. V is TRBV2 and J is TRBJ1-2; 7 bases are shared with TRBD1. Germline CDR1 SNHLY, CDR2 FYNNEI. V was clipped by 6 bases and J by 0 bases; unmatched bases: 1. The CDR3 has 13 amino acids.

In nucleotides, the CDR3 is TGTGCCAGCAGGCACTCCGGGACAGGGAACACTGAAGCTTTCTTT. This translates into CASRHSGTGNTEAFF. The V and J genes are TRBV6-6 and TRBJ1-1; 8 bases are a match to TRBD1. This CDR3 is 15 amino acids long. Germline CDR1 and CDR2: MNHNY and SVGAGI (reference sequence). V shed 6 bases, J shed 1 base, and the junction held 7 bases outside the gene matches.

The rearrangement links TRBV11-2 to TRBJ1-1; weak D call: TRBD1 (5 bases). Trimming left V 0 bases short and J 11 bases short, with 19 bases between. Germline values: CDR1 SGHAT, CDR2 FQNNGV. This CDR3 has 15 residues. The CDR3 protein is CASSLDSLGAAGAFF. CDR3 bases: TGTGCCAGCAGCTTAGATTCGTTAGGGGCCGCCGGGGCTTTCTTT.

The gene calls are TRBV6-6 and TRBJ1-2; 8 bases are a match to TRBD1. The V and J ends lost 7 bases and 5 bases, in that order; junction bases with no gene match: 9. This CDR3 has 14 residues. Germline V gene sequence: CDR1 MNHNY, CDR2 SVGAGI (reference sequence). The CDR3 DNA reads as TGTGCCAGCAAGACGGACAGGGAACCATATGGCTACACCTTC. Its translation is CASKTDREPYGYTF.

The rearrangement uses TRBV15 and TRBJ2-7, with 7 bases that match TRBD1. Trimming cost V 0 bases and J 5 bases; bases outside gene matches: 1. This CDR3 is built from 13 residues. Per germline, CDR1 LNHNV and CDR2 YYDKDF (reference sequence). The CDR3 nucleotides read TGTGCCACCAGCAGAGATAGGGGGCACGAGCAGTACTTC. Translation: CATSRDRGHEQYF.

For the CDR3, the DNA is TGTGCCAGCAGCAGCCGTAGACAGGTCTGGGACGGCTACACCTTC. This encodes CASSSRRQVWDGYTF. V is TRBV5-6 and J is TRBJ1-2, with a weak D call TRBD1 (6 bases). Trimming pared 4 bases from V and 8 bases from J, leaving 21 bases between. Germline lookup yields CDR1 SGHDT and CDR2 YYEEEE. This CDR3 region has 15 residues. Supplemented by reference TRBV5-6 and TRBJ1-2, the full variable domain reads DAGVTQSPTHLIKTRGQQVTLRCSPKSGHDTVSWYQQALGQGPQFIFQYYEEEERQRGNFPDRFSGHQFPNYSSELNVNALLLGDSALYLCASSSRRQVWDGYTFGSGTRLTVV.

V and J are TRBV10-2 and TRBJ2-7, with 12 bases matching TRBD2. The CDR3 consists of 16 residues. V gave up 6 bases and J gave up 0 bases; unmatched junction bases: 6. Germline V gives CDR1 WSHSY, CDR2 SAAADI. DNA for the CDR3: TGCGCCAGCAGGCCGACTAGCGGGAGCAGCTCCTACGAGCAGTACTTC. Translating gives CASRPTSGSSSYEQYF.

V and J are TRBV6-6 and TRBJ1-2; no clear D. The CDR3 loop spans 14 amino acids. The germline V gene encodes CDR1 MNHNY and CDR2 SVGAGI (reference sequence). Trimming pared 2 bases from V and 7 bases from J, leaving 14 bases between. The DNA of the CDR3 is TGTGCCAGCAGTTACGGTTCTTCCGGGAGTGGCTACACCTTC. Amino acids: CASSYGSSGSGYTF.

This chain uses TRBV7-3 with TRBJ2-3; possible D gene TRBD2, 5 bases. Germline loops: CDR1 SGHTA, CDR2 FQGTGA. There are 16 residues in the CDR3. V lost 8 bases and J lost 2, with 20 bases in between. As DNA, the CDR3 is TGTGCCAGCGCCCTGGGTGGCTTGAGGGACACAGATACGCAGTATTTT. Its protein is CASALGGLRDTDTQYF.

V is TRBV7-8 and J is TRBJ1-2; D possibly corresponds to TRBD1 (6 bases). Germline V gene sequence: CDR1 SGHVS, CDR2 FQNEAQ. Trimming cost V 5 bases and J 6 bases, with 10 bases left between them. This CDR3 region has 12 residues. The CDR3 sequence: CASSLRTDGYTF. The CDR3 DNA reads as TGTGCCAGCAGCCTTCGGACAGATGGCTACACCTTC. Full variable domain (rest looked up from reference TRBV7-8 and TRBJ1-2): GAGVSQSPRYKVAKRGQDVALRCDPISGHVSLFWYQQALGQGPEFLTYFQNEAQLDKSGLPSDRFFAERPEGSVSTLKIQRTQQEDSAVYLCASSLRTDGYTFGSGTRLTVV.

This chain joins TRBV10-1 and TRBJ2-5; 13 nucleotides match TRBD2. The CDR3 contains 15 residues. Germline CDR1 WNHNN, CDR2 SYGVQD (reference sequence). V was pared by 5 bases and J by 5 bases, with 5 bases of the junction left unmatched. In DNA, the CDR3 is TGCGCCAGCAGTCGACTAGCGGGGGGTGTGGAGACCCAGTACTTC. Amino acids: CASSRLAGGVETQYF.

The chain has TRBV7-9 and TRBJ2-7, with TRBD1 identical over 10 bases. Germline CDR1 SEHNR, CDR2 FQNEAQ (reference sequence). V lost 5 bases and J lost 4; bases outside the gene matches: 11. This CDR3 has 16 amino acids. The CDR3 region has the DNA TGTGCCAGCAGCCCCGCGACGGGACAGGGGACTTACGAGCAGTACTTC. Its protein product is CASSPATGQGTYEQYF.

This clone was picked up one time. This chain connects TRBV25-1 to TRBJ2-7; 10 nucleotides align to TRBD1. There are 16 residues in the CDR3. J gave up 5 bases and V 4 bases, and 11 bases lay outside the gene matches. From germline, CDR1 is MGHDK and CDR2 SYGVNS. The CDR3 is CASSGVEGTGVNEQYF. In DNA form, the CDR3 reads TGTGCCAGCAGTGGAGTAGAGGGGACAGGGGTAAACGAGCAGTACTTC.

This rearrangement joins TRBV18 to TRBJ2-1, with a tentative D call TRBD2 (6 bases). The ends were cut back, 5 bases at V and 5 bases at J, with 10 bases in the middle. CDR1 KGHSH and CDR2 LQKENI come from the germline V gene. This CDR3 is built from 13 residues. The CDR3 reads CASSSDYHNEQFF. In nucleotides, the CDR3 is TGTGCCAGCTCATCGGACTATCACAATGAGCAGTTCTTC.

The chain links TRBV2 to TRBJ2-7; D ambiguous. Germline V gives CDR1 SNHLY, CDR2 FYNNEI. This CDR3 is built from 11 residues. With 7 bases removed from V and 3 bases from J, the gap between germline ends came to 7 bases. The CDR3 loop reads CASTEYYEQYF. DNA of the CDR3: TGTGCCAGCACTGAGTACTACGAGCAGTACTTC.

The V gene is TRBV2, the J gene TRBJ2-5, with TRBD1 identical over 8 bases. The V gene's germline CDR1 is SNHLY and CDR2 FYNNEI. V trimming: 3 bases; J trimming: 1 base; junction bases outside the gene matches: 4. The CDR3 totals 15 residues. CDR3 loop: CASSEATGAQETQYF. The CDR3 DNA reads TGTGCCAGCAGTGAGGCGACAGGGGCCCAAGAGACCCAGTACTTC.

V and J are TRBV6-6 and TRBJ1-2; 8 bases match TRBD1. CDR3 length equals 13 residues. V lost 6 bases, J lost 4 bases, and 4 bases stayed unmatched. Germline-derived CDR1 and CDR2 are MNHNY and SVGAGI (reference sequence). CDR3 sequence reads: CASRQQGGYGYTF. CDR3 bases: TGTGCCAGCAGACAACAGGGGGGCTATGGCTACACCTTC.

The chain recombines TRBV5-1 with TRBJ1-2; 8 nucleotides agree with TRBD1. This CDR3 region has 14 residues. V lost 4 bases and J lost 3; bases outside the gene matches: 5. Per the germline V gene, CDR1 is SGHRS and CDR2 is YFSETQ. CDR3 in DNA: TGCGCCAGCAGCATTGACAGGGGATACTATGGCTACACCTTC. This gives the protein CASSIDRGYYGYTF.

The V and J genes are TRBV5-4 and TRBJ1-5, with D perhaps TRBD1 (6 bases). This CDR3 region has 15 residues. Germline V gene data show CDR1 as SGHNT and CDR2 as YYREEE (reference sequence). Trimming stripped 0 bases from V and 5 bases from J, with 12 bases between. The CDR3 region has the DNA TGTGCCAGCAGCTTGGAGGGGGGGGCCGATCAGCCCCAGCATTTT. This codes for CASSLEGGADQPQHF.

V gene TRBV6-5 combines with J gene TRBJ1-1; TRBD1 matches at 7 bases. J was trimmed by 4 bases and V by 4 bases; bases with no gene match: 3. The CDR3 has 13 amino acids. The V gene's germline CDR1 is MNHEY and CDR2 SVGAGI. The CDR3 DNA is TGTGCCAGCAGTTCTAGGGGGCCCACTGAAGCTTTCTTT. It is translated as CASSSRGPTEAFF.

This clone was recorded only once. The chain has TRBV30 and TRBJ2-7; D is perhaps TRBD1 (6 bases). Trimming took off 3 bases at V and 6 bases at J, with 21 bases between the two ends. The CDR3 has 15 residues. Germline CDR1 and CDR2: GTSNPN and SVGIG (reference sequence). DNA of the CDR3: TGTGCCTGGAGGAGGACTCGGGACATGGTTTGCGAGCAGTACTTC. Translated: CAWRRTRDMVCEQYF.